Each of the 18 T cell receptor beta chains below was sequenced from the same sample in a study of vaccination effects on CD4 cells after COVID-19. What these receptors recognize is not known. Peptide-pool stimulation followed by sequencing identified expanded antigen-specific CD4+ clonotypes in the ViraFEST assay. With approximately 10 days of culture completed, CD4+ T cells were isolated. A positive SARS-CoV-2 PCR test fell between March and December 2020. Method: immunoSEQ multiplex PCR; TCRdb's copy keeps in-frame clones and lacks some. The sample records roughly 45,000 clones, around 75% being singletons. The material was CD4+ T cells from PBMCs cultured with a peptide pool, obtained before COVID-19 vaccination. The receptors were sampled from a human donor who had a prior SARS-CoV-2 infection.

The chain is built from TRBV4-2 and TRBJ2-5, with 8 bases identical to TRBD2. The CDR3 runs to 15 residues. V lost 7 bases to trimming and J lost 5 bases; unmatched junction nucleotides: 12. From germline, CDR1 is LGHNA and CDR2 YNFKEQ. The CDR3 protein is CASTRGGGPSETQYF. The CDR3 coding sequence is TGTGCCAGCACGAGGGGCGGGGGGCCTTCGGAGACCCAGTACTTC.

This rearrangement joins TRBV5-8 to TRBJ1-5; D is undetermined. CDR1 and CDR2 (germline): SGHTS, YDEGEE. The CDR3 is 15 residues long. Trimming removed 3 bases from V and 4 bases from J, with 14 bases in between. CDR3 sequence reads: CASSSLPQENQPQHF. The CDR3 DNA is TGTGCCAGCAGCTCCCTACCCCAGGAAAATCAGCCCCAGCATTTT.

J is TRBJ1-3 and V is TRBV23-1; a possible D gene is TRBD1 (5 bases). TRBV23-1 is an open reading frame, and its role is uncertain. The CDR3 has 16 residues. V was shortened by 2 bases and J by 0 bases, with 11 bases between the two germline ends. CDR3 sequence (DNA): TGCGCCAGCAGTCAAATGGACACACACTCTGGAAACACCATATATTTT. Residues: CASSQMDTHSGNTIYF.

The gene calls are TRBV7-3 and TRBJ2-1, with 9 bases aligning to TRBD2. Germline loops: CDR1 SGHTA, CDR2 FQGTGA. The CDR3 extends over 16 amino acids. V trimming: 1 base; J trimming: 9 bases; junction bases outside the gene matches: 10. DNA for the CDR3: TGTGCCAGCAGCTTAAGAGGCGGGGGGGCCTCGGGTGAGCAGTTCTTC. It yields the protein CASSLRGGGASGEQFF.

This clone has just one count. The chain employs TRBV7-8 and TRBJ2-2; 9 bases match TRBD1. The V segment lost 0 bases and the J segment 7 bases; nucleotides outside the gene matches: 9. The CDR3 loop spans 17 amino acids. Germline CDR1 reads SGHVS; CDR2 reads FQNEAQ. For the CDR3, the DNA is TGTGCCAGCAGCTTAGCGCCAGGGGACAGGGTGGGCGGGGAGCTGTTTTTT. Its protein product is CASSLAPGDRVGGELFF.

The rearrangement joins TRBV16 to TRBJ1-5; the D gene is possibly TRBD1 (5 bases). V lost 4 bases, J lost 2 bases, and 12 bases lay in between. Per the germline V gene, CDR1 is KGHSY and CDR2 is FQNENV. The CDR3 is made up of 15 amino acids. The CDR3 sequence is CASSPRSGRNQPQHF. The CDR3 nucleotides are TGTGCCAGCAGCCCAAGGTCGGGACGCAATCAGCCCCAGCATTTT.

This chain joins TRBV7-2 and TRBJ2-5; 7 bases are shared with TRBD1. CDR3 size: 15 residues. J gave up 5 bases and V 3 bases, and 9 bases lay outside the gene matches. Germline V lookup: CDR1 SGHTA, CDR2 FQGNSA. In DNA form, the CDR3 reads TGTGCCAGCAGCTTTTACAGGGGACACGGGGAGACCCAGTACTTC. Encoded protein: CASSFYRGHGETQYF.

The rearrangement uses TRBV29-1 and TRBJ1-2, with 11 nucleotides matching TRBD1. The CDR3 covers 12 residues. Germline lookup yields CDR1 SQVTM and CDR2 ANQGSEA. V was clipped by 5 bases and J by 8 bases; unmatched bases: 4. The DNA of the CDR3 is TGCAGCGTTCGGACAGGGGGCGGGGGCTACACCTTC. Translated: CSVRTGGGGYTF.

The table lists this clone with a count of one. The V gene is TRBV19, the J gene TRBJ1-4, with 10 nucleotides matching TRBD1. The CDR3 runs to 16 residues. J was trimmed by 2 bases and V by 10 bases; bases with no gene match: 10. The germline V gene has CDR1 LNHDA and CDR2 SQIVND (reference sequence). CDR3 in DNA: TGTGCCACTGAGAAGGACAGGGGGGGGACTAATGAAAAACTGTTTTTT. Residues: CATEKDRGGTNEKLFF.

This chain joins TRBV20-1 and TRBJ2-7; weak D call: TRBD2 (6 bases). The V gene lost 6 bases and the J gene lost 4 bases, with 10 bases spanning the gap. This CDR3 is built from 11 residues. Germline V gives CDR1 DFQATT, CDR2 SNEGSKA (reference sequence). CDR3 sequence: CSARDLYEQYF. The CDR3 bases are TGCAGTGCCCGGGACTTATACGAGCAGTACTTC.

The genes are TRBV2 and TRBJ1-6; TRBD1 aligns across 10 bases. V gave up 6 bases and J gave up 6 bases; unmatched junction bases: 8. The V gene's germline CDR1 is SNHLY and CDR2 FYNNEI. CDR3 length equals 16 residues. The CDR3 loop is CASRKDRGAVNSPLHF. The CDR3 DNA reads TGTGCCAGCAGGAAGGACAGGGGGGCAGTTAATTCACCCCTCCACTTT.

The chain joins TRBV6-5 to TRBJ2-1; TRBD1 agrees at 8 bases. The germline V gene has CDR1 MNHEY and CDR2 SVGAGI. The CDR3 is 14 residues long. V trimming: 5 bases; J trimming: 3 bases; junction bases outside the gene matches: 3. CDR3 sequence: CASSTTGGYNEQFF. The CDR3 DNA follows: TGTGCCAGCAGTACCACAGGGGGCTACAATGAGCAGTTCTTC.

The chain joins TRBV27 to TRBJ2-1; the match to TRBD2 covers 9 bases. The length of the CDR3 is 15 residues. V was pared by 3 bases and J by 7 bases, with 7 bases of the junction left unmatched. Looked up from germline, CDR1 is MNHEY and CDR2 is SMNVEV (reference sequence). The DNA of the CDR3 is TGTGCCAGCAGTTTCTCTAGCGGGAATGGTAATGAGCAGTTCTTC. Translated, it gives CASSFSSGNGNEQFF.

CDR3: CASSLVQGAPTDTQYF. The CDR3 DNA is TGCGCCAGCAGCTTGGTCCAGGGGGCCCCCACAGATACGCAGTATTTT. The V and J genes are TRBV5-1 and TRBJ2-3; 8 bases match TRBD1. Germline-derived CDR1 and CDR2 are SGHRS and YFSETQ. V was pared by 0 bases and J by 2 bases, with 5 bases of the junction left unmatched. CDR3 length equals 16 residues.

The V call is TRBV5-5, the J call TRBJ2-2; D is uncertain. The V gene lost 0 bases and the J gene lost 7 bases, with 16 bases spanning the gap. The CDR3 runs to 16 residues. Looked up from germline, CDR1 is SGHKS and CDR2 is YYEKEE (reference sequence). Here the CDR3 DNA reads TGTGCCAGCAGCTTGGCCTTGTTTAGCACGAGCGGGGAGCTGTTTTTT. It translates to CASSLALFSTSGELFF.

The genes are TRBV14 and TRBJ2-1; D is unresolved. Germline CDR1 and CDR2: SGHDN and FVKESK. The V gene lost 5 bases and the J gene lost 8 bases, with 13 bases spanning the gap. The CDR3 consists of 13 residues. Here the CDR3 reads CASSKTLGDEQFF. As DNA, the CDR3 is TGTGCCAGCAGCAAGACTCTAGGCGATGAGCAGTTCTTC.

V is TRBV5-5 and J is TRBJ1-5; 7 nucleotides line up with TRBD1. Germline lookup yields CDR1 SGHKS and CDR2 YYEKEE (reference sequence). This CDR3 is built from 14 residues. Losses at the gene ends were 4 bases for V and 4 bases for J; bases not matched to a gene: 5. This CDR3 is CASSASGQNQPQHF. The CDR3 region has the DNA TGTGCCAGCAGCGCCTCGGGACAGAATCAGCCCCAGCATTTT.

V and J are TRBV4-2 and TRBJ2-5, with 12 nucleotides matching TRBD2. The CDR3 has 18 residues. V was clipped by 2 bases and J by 1 base; unmatched bases: 8. Germline CDR1 is LGHNA and CDR2 is YNFKEQ. The CDR3 protein is CASSQRLLAGGFQETQYF. CDR3 bases: TGTGCCAGCAGCCAAAGATTACTAGCGGGGGGATTCCAAGAGACCCAGTACTTC.